These 21 T cell receptor beta chains originate from one sample sequenced in a study of shared clonotypes between healthy human individuals. The repertoire was sequenced with immunoSEQ multiplex PCR; TCRdb's copy has only in-frame clones and lacks some. The sample records roughly 2.6 million clones, approximately 94% being singletons. Sequenced sample: naive CD4+ T cells sorted from blood. Subset described: CD45RA+ positively selected. The receptors come from a man younger than 30 in good health.

The chain links TRBV11-2 to TRBJ2-4, with 7 bases fitting TRBD1. CDR3 length: 11 amino acids. Trimming took 5 bases from V and 13 from J; bases not matched to a gene: 5. Germline V gives CDR1 SGHAT, CDR2 FQNNGV. CDR3 amino acids: CASSGGQKQYF. As DNA, the CDR3 is TGTGCCAGCAGCGGGGGACAGAAACAGTACTTC.

This clone appeared a single time. The chain recombines TRBV28 with TRBJ1-6; 7 positions match TRBD1. The V segment lost 3 bases and the J segment 3 bases; nucleotides outside the gene matches: 5. In germline, CDR1 is MDHEN, CDR2 SYDVKM. There are 16 residues in the CDR3. The CDR3 DNA is TGTGCCAGCAGTTTCGCTGGACAGGACTATAATTCACCCCTCCACTTT. This translates into CASSFAGQDYNSPLHF.

The rearrangement links TRBV6-1 to TRBJ1-2, with 8 bases identical to TRBD1. The germline V gene has CDR1 MNHNS and CDR2 SASEGT. The V gene end was trimmed by 0 bases and the J gene end by 5 bases; junction bases not matched to a gene: 5. This CDR3 has 15 residues. DNA of the CDR3: TGTGCCAGCAGTGAAGCTGGGGGGACAGGTTATGGCTACACCTTC. Its translation: CASSEAGGTGYGYTF.

This clone has just a few counts. The chain combines TRBV6-1 with TRBJ1-6; D is unresolved. CDR3 length equals 14 residues. Germline V lookup: CDR1 MNHNS, CDR2 SASEGT. Between the trimmed V and J ends, which lost 7 bases and 3 bases, there was a span of 10 bases. DNA for the CDR3: TGTGCCAGCAAAGTCCAAGGCTATAATTCACCCCTCCACTTT. Amino acids: CASKVQGYNSPLHF.

To note about this clone: This CDR3 is also generated by other DNA sequences in the sample. The V and J genes are TRBV5-1 and TRBJ2-5; D is possibly TRBD1 (6 bases). Between the trimmed V and J ends, which lost 2 bases and 5 bases, there was a span of 10 bases. CDR1 is SGHRS, CDR2 YFSETQ, per germline. The CDR3 consists of 13 residues. The CDR3 nucleotides read TGCGCCAGCAGCTTACAGGGTTTGGAGACCCAGTACTTC. It specifies CASSLQGLETQYF.

The chain has TRBV27 and TRBJ2-3; 11 nucleotides align to TRBD2. This CDR3 comprises 16 residues. The germline CDR1 and CDR2 sequences are MNHEY and SMNVEV (reference sequence). Trimming removed 5 bases from V and 2 bases from J; junction bases left unmatched: 6. The CDR3 loop reads CASSQLAGGLTDTQYF. In DNA form, the CDR3 reads TGTGCCAGCAGTCAGCTAGCGGGGGGCCTCACAGATACGCAGTATTTT.

This clone was recorded a few times. The chain uses TRBV7-6 and TRBJ1-6; possible D gene TRBD1, 5 bases. Germline CDR1 reads SGHVS; CDR2 reads FNYEAQ. The length of the CDR3 is 15 residues. Trimming cost V 1 base and J 8 bases, with 12 bases left between them. The DNA for the CDR3 is TGTGCCAGCAGCTTAGTTGGGGGAGGCGATTCACCCCTCCACTTT. Its translation: CASSLVGGGDSPLHF. The whole variable domain, remainder taken from reference TRBV7-6 and TRBJ1-6, is GAGVSQSPRYKVTKRGQDVALRCDPISGHVSLYWYRQALGQGPEFLTYFNYEAQQDKSGLPNDRFSAERPEGSISTLTIQRTEQRDSAMYRCASSLVGGGDSPLHFGNGTRLTVT.

The rearrangement links TRBV5-1 to TRBJ2-2, with unresolved D. This CDR3 region has 14 residues. The germline V gene encodes CDR1 SGHRS and CDR2 YFSETQ. V lost 5 bases and J lost 5, with 13 bases in between. CDR3 sequence (DNA): TGCGCCAGCAGACCTCTCGATAGGACCGGGGAGCTGTTTTTT. This gives the protein CASRPLDRTGELFF.

The chain carries TRBV25-1 and TRBJ2-5; either TRBD1 or TRBD2 may fit D (6 bases each). V lost 0 bases, J lost 5 bases, and 13 bases lay in between. Per germline, CDR1 MGHDK and CDR2 SYGVNS. The CDR3 contains 15 residues. The CDR3 spells CASSEYLGGRETQYF. Written as DNA, the CDR3 is TGTGCCAGCAGTGAATATTTGGGGGGCCGGGAGACCCAGTACTTC.

V and J are TRBV5-1 and TRBJ2-2; unclear D gene. CDR1 and CDR2 from the germline V gene are SGHRS and YFSETQ. V dropped 0 bases and J dropped 1 base, with 10 bases sitting between them. This CDR3 has 16 amino acids. CDR3 DNA: TGCGCCAGCAGCTTGGGACGGACGGAGAACACCGGGGAGCTGTTTTTT. Its protein product is CASSLGRTENTGELFF.

Remarks on this clone: A clone one base away is much larger, so this may be a read error. The sample carries other DNA sequences with the same CDR3. V usage is TRBV30 and J usage is TRBJ2-5, with D unresolved. The CDR3 length is 11 residues. Per the germline V gene, CDR1 is GTSNPN and CDR2 is SVGIG (reference sequence). V lost 0 bases, J lost 5 bases, and 4 bases lay in between. The CDR3 nucleotides read TGTGCCTGGAGTGTAGCGGAGACCCAGTACTTC. This translates into CAWSVAETQYF.

The chain couples TRBV5-6 to TRBJ2-7; D gene uncertain. The CDR3 consists of 14 residues. The V end lost 0 bases, the J end lost 0 bases, and 7 bases lay between the germline ends. Per germline, CDR1 SGHDT and CDR2 YYEEEE. DNA of the CDR3: TGTGCCAGCAGCTTGGGGCGGTTCTCCTACGAGCAGTACTTC. This translates into CASSLGRFSYEQYF.

The chain recombines TRBV7-9 with TRBJ2-7; D may be TRBD1 (6 bases). V lost 8 bases and J 3 bases, leaving 11 bases between the germline ends. This CDR3 has 12 residues. CDR1 SEHNR and CDR2 FQNEAQ come from the germline V gene (reference sequence). This CDR3 is CASGQTVYEQYF. The CDR3 bases are TGTGCCAGCGGACAGACTGTCTACGAGCAGTACTTC.

The chain uses TRBV9 and TRBJ1-2, with 12 positions matching TRBD1. The CDR3 has 17 amino acids. J was trimmed by 3 bases and V by 0 bases; bases with no gene match: 6. Germline V lookup: CDR1 SGDLS, CDR2 YYNGEE. The CDR3 nucleotides read TGTGCCAGCAGCGTAGGGGACAGGGGGCGGTCCGACTATGGCTACACCTTC. Translating it yields CASSVGDRGRSDYGYTF.

Remarks on this clone: This same CDR3 is encoded by further DNA sequences in the sample. The rearrangement links TRBV5-1 to TRBJ2-6, with D unclear. The CDR3 sequence is 15 residues long. Germline-derived CDR1 and CDR2 are SGHRS and YFSETQ. Trimming left V 2 bases short and J 1 base short, with 7 bases between. CDR3 loop: CASSLVASGANVLTF. As DNA, the CDR3 is TGCGCCAGCAGCTTAGTGGCATCTGGGGCCAACGTCCTGACTTTC.

CDR3 residues: CASSPPARTAAYSYTF. The CDR3, as DNA: TGTGCCAGCTCACCACCGGCCCGGACCGCAGCGTATAGCTACACCTTC. The J gene is TRBJ1-2, the V gene TRBV18; D is undetermined. The CDR3 is made up of 16 amino acids. V was trimmed by 0 bases and J by 9 bases, leaving 20 bases between them. CDR1 and CDR2 from the germline V gene are KGHSH and LQKENI.

In DNA, the CDR3 is TGTGCCTGGACCCTAGCGGGAGAGTCCCCGAGGTTCTACAATGAGCAGTTCTTC. This codes for CAWTLAGESPRFYNEQFF. The chain couples TRBV30 to TRBJ2-1; TRBD2 agrees at 10 bases. There are 18 residues in the CDR3. Trimming removed 4 bases from V and 3 bases from J; junction bases left unmatched: 15. Germline CDR1 is GTSNPN and CDR2 is SVGIG (reference sequence).

The chain is built from TRBV28 and TRBJ2-4, with no clear D. Germline assignment: CDR1 MDHEN and CDR2 SYDVKM. The CDR3 contains 13 residues. V lost 6 bases and J 7 bases, leaving 13 bases between the germline ends. CDR3 region: CASSHLPTNIQYF. In nucleotides, the CDR3 is TGTGCCAGCAGCCACTTGCCGACGAACATTCAGTACTTC.

This clone came up once. The gene calls are TRBV7-8 and TRBJ2-3; TRBD1 matches 8 bases. V lost 4 bases and J lost 5; bases outside the gene matches: 5. This CDR3 spans 14 amino acids. The germline CDR1 and CDR2 sequences are SGHVS and FQNEAQ. The CDR3 region is CASSYSGGRDTQYF. CDR3 DNA sequence: TGTGCCAGCAGCTACTCAGGGGGCAGAGATACGCAGTATTTT.

In its sample, this clone was seen once. The rearrangement joins TRBV2 to TRBJ1-2, with D unresolved. Per the germline V gene, CDR1 is SNHLY and CDR2 is FYNNEI. The CDR3 has 15 residues. Trimming stripped 2 bases from V and 3 bases from J, with 13 bases between. The CDR3 DNA reads as TGTGCCAGCAGTGAATTCGGTGGGAAGGACTATGGCTACACCTTC. Encoded protein: CASSEFGGKDYGYTF.

This chain connects TRBV28 to TRBJ2-3; no clear D. The V and J ends lost 7 bases and 0 bases respectively, with 5 bases between them. Germline CDR1 and CDR2: MDHEN and SYDVKM. The CDR3 runs 12 residues. The DNA for the CDR3 is TGTGCCAGCACTTCGAGCACAGATACGCAGTATTTT. This translates into CASTSSTDTQYF.